This TCR beta chain was captured by sequencing in a study of shared clonotypes between healthy human individuals. Assay: immunoSEQ multiplex PCR; the TCRdb copy retains only in-frame clones and omits some. The profile covers over 2 million clones, with under 95% appearing a single time and around 0.38% taken by the ten largest. Study-level findings and limits: The researchers took only blood, and tissue repertoires probably look different. Genetic and exposure-history diversity was limited by the small donor number.

In the case of this clone: No antigen is known for it. The identical CDR3 is also encoded by other nucleotide sequences in the sample.

CDR3 length equals 14 residues. V dropped 3 bases and J dropped 7; count of bases not matched to a gene: 3. Germline loops: CDR1 SEHNR, CDR2 FQNEAQ (reference sequence). Input material: naive CD4+ T cells from PBMCs. Sample subset: CD45RA+ positively selected. V gene TRBV7-9 combines with J gene TRBJ1-2; 12 bases fit TRBD1. The sequence was obtained from a man younger than 30 in good health. Some clones in this sample may be carry-over from other donors' samples. CDR3: CASSLGQGAGGYTF. In DNA form, the CDR3 reads TGTGCCAGCAGCTTGGGACAGGGGGCTGGTGGCTACACCTTC.